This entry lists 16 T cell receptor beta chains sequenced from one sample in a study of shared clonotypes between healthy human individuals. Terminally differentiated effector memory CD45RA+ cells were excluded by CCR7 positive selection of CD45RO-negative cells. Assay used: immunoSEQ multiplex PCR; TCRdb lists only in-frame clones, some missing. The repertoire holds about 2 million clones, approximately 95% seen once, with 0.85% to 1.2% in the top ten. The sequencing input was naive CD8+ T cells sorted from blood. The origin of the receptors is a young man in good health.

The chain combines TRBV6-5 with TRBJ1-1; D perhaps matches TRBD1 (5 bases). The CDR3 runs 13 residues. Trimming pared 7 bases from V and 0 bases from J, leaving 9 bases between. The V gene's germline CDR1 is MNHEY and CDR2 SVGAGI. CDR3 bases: TGTGCCAGCATTGGGGGAGTGAACACTGAAGCTTTCTTT. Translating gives CASIGGVNTEAFF.

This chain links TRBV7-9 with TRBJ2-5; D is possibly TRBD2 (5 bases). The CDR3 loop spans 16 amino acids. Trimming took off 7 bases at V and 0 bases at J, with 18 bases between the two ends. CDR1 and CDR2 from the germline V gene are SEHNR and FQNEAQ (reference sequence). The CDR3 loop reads CASTPSSELYQETQYF. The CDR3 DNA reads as TGTGCCAGCACCCCAAGTAGCGAGCTGTACCAAGAGACCCAGTACTTC.

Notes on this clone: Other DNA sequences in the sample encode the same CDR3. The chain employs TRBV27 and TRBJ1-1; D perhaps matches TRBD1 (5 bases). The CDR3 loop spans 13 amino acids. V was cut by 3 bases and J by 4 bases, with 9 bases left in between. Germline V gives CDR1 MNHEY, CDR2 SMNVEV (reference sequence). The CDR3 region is CASSLGTGTEAFF. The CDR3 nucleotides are TGTGCCAGCAGTTTGGGGACGGGCACTGAAGCTTTCTTT.

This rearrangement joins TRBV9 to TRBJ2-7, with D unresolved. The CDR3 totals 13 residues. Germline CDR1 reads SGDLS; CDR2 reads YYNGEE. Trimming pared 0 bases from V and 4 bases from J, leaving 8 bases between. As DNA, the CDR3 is TGTGCCAGCAGCGTAGATGCAGGATACGAGCAGTACTTC. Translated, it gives CASSVDAGYEQYF.

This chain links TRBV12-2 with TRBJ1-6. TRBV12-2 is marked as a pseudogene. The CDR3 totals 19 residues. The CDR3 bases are TGTGCAAGTCGCTTAGTAACGCCGGGCGAACGGAAACTGGCTTCACCCCTCCACTTT. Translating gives CASRLVTPGERKLASPLHF.

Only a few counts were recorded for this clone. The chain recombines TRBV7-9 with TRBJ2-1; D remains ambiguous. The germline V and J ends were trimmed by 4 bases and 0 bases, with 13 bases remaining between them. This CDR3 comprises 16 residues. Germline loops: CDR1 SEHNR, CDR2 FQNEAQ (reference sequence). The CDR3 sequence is CASSSPITSSYNEQFF. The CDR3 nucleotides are TGTGCCAGCAGCTCTCCTATAACCAGCTCCTACAATGAGCAGTTCTTC.

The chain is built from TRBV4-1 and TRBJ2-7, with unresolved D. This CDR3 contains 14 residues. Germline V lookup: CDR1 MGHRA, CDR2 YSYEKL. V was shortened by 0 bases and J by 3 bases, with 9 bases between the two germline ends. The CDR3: CASSQEEGNYEQYF. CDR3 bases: TGCGCCAGCAGCCAAGAGGAAGGGAACTACGAGCAGTACTTC.

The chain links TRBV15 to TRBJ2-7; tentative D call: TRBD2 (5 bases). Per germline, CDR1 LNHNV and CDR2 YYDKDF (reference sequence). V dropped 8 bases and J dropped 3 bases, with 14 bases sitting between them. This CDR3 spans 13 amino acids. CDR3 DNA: TGTGCCACCGGAAGCGGTGAGGGCTACGAGCAGTACTTC. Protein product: CATGSGEGYEQYF.

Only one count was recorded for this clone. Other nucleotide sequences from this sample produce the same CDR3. CDR3 sequence reads: CASRTGASNQPQHF. The DNA for the CDR3 is TGTGCCAGCAGAACCGGGGCTAGCAATCAGCCCCAGCATTTT. The gene calls are TRBV27 and TRBJ1-5, with D possibly matching TRBD1 (5 bases). Germline V gene data show CDR1 as MNHEY and CDR2 as SMNVEV (reference sequence). Trimming stripped 6 bases from V and 0 bases from J, with 9 bases between. This CDR3 spans 14 amino acids.

CDR3 in DNA: TGCGCCAGCAGCCAAGACGGGTCCCCGCATGAAAAACTGTTTTTT. It translates to CASSQDGSPHEKLFF. The rearrangement links TRBV4-1 to TRBJ1-4; D unresolved. V was pared by 0 bases and J by 6 bases, with 11 bases between. There are 15 residues in the CDR3. CDR1 is MGHRA, CDR2 YSYEKL, per germline.

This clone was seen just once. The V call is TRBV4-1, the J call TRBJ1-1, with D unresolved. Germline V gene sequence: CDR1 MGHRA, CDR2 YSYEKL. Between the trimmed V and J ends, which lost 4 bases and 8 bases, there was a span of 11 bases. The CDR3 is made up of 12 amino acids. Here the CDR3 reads CASSPNGNEAFF. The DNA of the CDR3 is TGCGCCAGCAGCCCCAACGGTAACGAAGCTTTCTTT.

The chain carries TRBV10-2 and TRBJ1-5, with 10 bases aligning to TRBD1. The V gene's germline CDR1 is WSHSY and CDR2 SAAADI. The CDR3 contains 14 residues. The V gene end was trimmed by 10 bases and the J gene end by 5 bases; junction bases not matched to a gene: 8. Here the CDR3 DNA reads TGCGCCACCCGGGACAGGGGAGAGGATCAGCCCCAGCATTTT. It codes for CATRDRGEDQPQHF.

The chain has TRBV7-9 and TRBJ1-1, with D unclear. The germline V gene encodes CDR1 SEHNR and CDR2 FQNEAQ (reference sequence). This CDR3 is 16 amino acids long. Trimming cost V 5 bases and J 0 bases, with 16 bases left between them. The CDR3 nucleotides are TGTGCCAGCAGCCCAATATTACCCACTCTGAACACTGAAGCTTTCTTT. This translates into CASSPILPTLNTEAFF.

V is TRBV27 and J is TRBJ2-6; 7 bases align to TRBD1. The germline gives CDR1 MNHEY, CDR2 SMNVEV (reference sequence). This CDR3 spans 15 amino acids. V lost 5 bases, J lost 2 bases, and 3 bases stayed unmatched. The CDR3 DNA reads TGTGCCAGCAGTCGGACAGGTACTGGGGCCAACGTCCTGACTTTC. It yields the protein CASSRTGTGANVLTF. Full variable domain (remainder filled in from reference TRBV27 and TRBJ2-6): EAQVTQNPRYLITVTGKKLTVTCSQNMNHEYMSWYRQDPGLGLRQIYYSMNVEVTDKGDVPEGYKVSRKEKRNFPLILESPSPNQTSLYFCASSRTGTGANVLTFGAGSRLTVL.

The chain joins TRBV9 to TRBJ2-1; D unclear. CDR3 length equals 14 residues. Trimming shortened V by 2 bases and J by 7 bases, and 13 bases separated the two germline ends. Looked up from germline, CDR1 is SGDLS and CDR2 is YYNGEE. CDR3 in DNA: TGTGCCAGCAGCGTTCTTCTAACAGAAAATGAGCAGTTCTTC. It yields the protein CASSVLLTENEQFF.

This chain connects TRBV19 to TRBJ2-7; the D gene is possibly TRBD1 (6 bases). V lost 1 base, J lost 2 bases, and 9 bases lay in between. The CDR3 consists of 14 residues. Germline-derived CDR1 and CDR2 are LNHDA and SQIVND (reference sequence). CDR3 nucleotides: TGTGCCAGTAGTATAGGGGGACACCCCTACGAGCAGTACTTC. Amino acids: CASSIGGHPYEQYF. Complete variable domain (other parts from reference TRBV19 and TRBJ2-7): DGGITQSPKYLFRKEGQNVTLSCEQNLNHDAMYWYRQDPGQGLRLIYYSQIVNDFQKGDIAEGYSVSREKKESFPLTVTSAQKNPTAFYLCASSIGGHPYEQYFGPGTRLTVT.